This TCR beta chain was recovered during a study of immune evolution from preneoplasia to lung adenocarcinoma. Study summary: HLA loss of heterozygosity: less than 9% AIS, about 14% MIA, approximately 35% ADC, none AAH.

General observations from the study: KRAS-mutant nodules had the highest T cell clonality. Normal lung had highest clonality; later lesions appeared denser, more diverse.

V gave up 3 bases and J gave up 15 bases, with 12 bases separating them. This CDR3 is built from 12 residues. Germline V gene sequence: CDR1 LNHDA, CDR2 SQIVND (reference sequence). About this clone: Its antigen is as yet unknown.

Generated by immunoSEQ multiplex PCR, the TCRdb table keeps only in-frame clones and is missing some. Found here are around 7,400 clones, about 76% of them singletons; the top ten hold around 8%. The gene calls are TRBV19 and TRBJ1-6; D call uncertain. The receptor's source is a person aged 70 to 85 with lung adenocarcinoma. Sample: FFPE minimally invasive lung adenocarcinoma tissue. As DNA, the CDR3 is TGTGCCAGTAGTATCGAGGACTCCCGCCTCCACTTT. Translation: CASSIEDSRLHF.